This T cell receptor (beta chain) derives from a study of blood T cell repertoires in COVID-19. Generated by immunoSEQ multiplex PCR, the TCRdb table keeps only in-frame clones and is missing some. The table includes about 150,000 clones, 75% to 85% detected once. V lost 2 bases and J lost 0; bases outside the gene matches: 5. The CDR3 loop spans 16 amino acids. Germline V gives CDR1 LGHDT, CDR2 YNNKEL (reference sequence). Sequencing was carried out using peripheral blood. The sequence was collected from a woman aged 50 to 65 with acute or convalescent COVID-19. The V call is TRBV3-1 (or the pseudogene TRBV3-2), the J call TRBJ2-3; the match to TRBD2 covers 7 bases. The CDR3: CASSQRRGTSTDTQYF. The CDR3 region has the DNA TGTGCCAGCAGCCAACGGCGGGGGACTAGCACAGATACGCAGTATTTT.